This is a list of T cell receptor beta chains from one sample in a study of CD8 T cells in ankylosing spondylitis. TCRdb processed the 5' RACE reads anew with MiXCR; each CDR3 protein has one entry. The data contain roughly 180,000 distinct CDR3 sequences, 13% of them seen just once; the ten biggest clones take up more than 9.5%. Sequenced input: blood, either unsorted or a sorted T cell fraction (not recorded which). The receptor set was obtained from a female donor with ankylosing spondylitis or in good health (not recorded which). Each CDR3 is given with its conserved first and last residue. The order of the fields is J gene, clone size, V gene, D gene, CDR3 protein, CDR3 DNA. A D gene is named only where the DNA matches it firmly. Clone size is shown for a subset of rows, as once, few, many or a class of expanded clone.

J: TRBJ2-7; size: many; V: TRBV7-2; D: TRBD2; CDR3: CASRLSGGTYEQYF; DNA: TGTGCCAGCAGACTTAGCGGGGGTACCTACGAGCAGTACTTC
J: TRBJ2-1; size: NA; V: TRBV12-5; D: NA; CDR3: CASGLEGWSEQFF; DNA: TGTGCTAGTGGTTTGGAAGGATGGAGTGAGCAGTTCTTC
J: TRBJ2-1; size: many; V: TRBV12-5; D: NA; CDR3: CASGLVQGFLLSNEQFF; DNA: TGTGCTAGTGGTTTGGTACAGGGCTTCCTTCTGTCCAATGAGCAGTTCTTC
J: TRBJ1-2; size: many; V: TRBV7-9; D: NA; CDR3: CASSPTGTF; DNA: TGTGCCAGCAGCCCGACGGGGACCTTC
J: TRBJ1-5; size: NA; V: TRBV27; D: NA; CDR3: CASTYRVGQPQHF; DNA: TGTGCCAGCACCTACAGGGTAGGTCAGCCCCAGCATTTT
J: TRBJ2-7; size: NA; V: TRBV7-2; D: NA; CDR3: CASSLSGSRPHEQYF; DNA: TGTGCCAGCAGCTTAAGTGGCAGTCGACCCCACGAGCAGTACTTC
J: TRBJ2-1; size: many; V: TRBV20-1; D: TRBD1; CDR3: CSARTGGASYNEQFF; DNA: TGCAGTGCTAGGACAGGGGGCGCATCCTACAATGAGCAGTTCTTC
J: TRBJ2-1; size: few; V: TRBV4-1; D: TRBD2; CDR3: CASSQEGLAEVEQFF; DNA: TGCGCCAGCAGCCAAGAGGGACTAGCCGAAGTTGAGCAGTTCTTC
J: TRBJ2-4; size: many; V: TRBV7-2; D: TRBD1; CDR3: CASSTGQGAGNIQYF; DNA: TGTGCCAGCAGCACCGGACAGGGGGCGGGAAACATTCAGTACTTC
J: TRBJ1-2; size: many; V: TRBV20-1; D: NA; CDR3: CSAREFQGMEGYTF; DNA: TGCAGTGCTAGAGAGTTTCAGGGGATGGAGGGCTACACCTTC